What follows are 28 T cell receptor beta chains derived from one specimen sequenced in a study of T cells in women clearing cervical HPV infection. Some clones are missing from TCRdb's copy, which holds only in-frame ones; the method was immunoSEQ multiplex PCR. Found here are about 27,000 clones; the top ten clones hold over 8.5%. Sequenced sample: blood buffy coat. The source of these receptors is a woman between 18 and 70 years old with a cervical HPV16 infection that either progressed to CIN3+ or cleared (not recorded which).

A word on this clone: Read data end 3 residues before the CDR3 end; the end is taken from the germline J gene. The genes are TRBV6-2 or TRBV6-3 and TRBJ1-1; 9 bases are shared with TRBD1. Trimming took 6 bases from V and 4 from J; bases not matched to a gene: 9. CDR1 and CDR2 (germline): MNHEY, SVGEGT. This CDR3 comprises 15 residues. The CDR3 sequence: CASRFPGQGFTEAFF. CDR3 DNA (partial): TGTGCCAGCAGGTTCCCGGGACAGGGTTTCACTGAA.

As regards this clone: The read terminates 3 residues ahead of where the CDR3 ends, so the germline J gene completes it. The chain carries TRBV5-4 and TRBJ2-5; D is possibly TRBD1 (8 bases). The V and J ends lost 5 bases and 4 bases respectively, with 18 bases between them. The CDR3 spans 15 residues. Germline V lookup: CDR1 SGHNT, CDR2 YYREEE (reference sequence). The DNA read from the CDR3 is TGTGCCAGCAGGATGTACAGGGGGGGGGCAGAGACC. This encodes CASRMYRGGAET. The whole CDR3 region reads CASRMYRGGAETQYF.

As concerns this clone: The read halts 3 residues ahead of the CDR3 end, with the missing end drawn from the germline J gene. Other DNA variants within this sample encode the same CDR3. J is TRBJ1-2 and V is TRBV5-6, with TRBD1 matching 10 bases. The CDR3 is made up of 15 amino acids. Germline V gene data show CDR1 as SGHDT and CDR2 as YYEEEE. The CDR3 sequence: CASSPTDRGLQGYTF. The sequenced CDR3 bases are TGTGCCAGCAGCCCGACGGACAGGGGGTTGCAGGGC.

Of note for this clone: The sequence runs out 3 residues before the end of the CDR3; the remainder is reconstructed from the germline J gene. The V call is TRBV6-4, the J call TRBJ2-3; maybe TRBD1 (6 bases). V was shortened by 9 bases and J by 0 bases, with 7 bases between the two germline ends. The germline gives CDR1 MRHNA, CDR2 SNTAGT. The CDR3 sequence is 12 residues long. The sequenced CDR3 bases are TGTGCCAGTACAGGGAGCACAGATACG. Translation: CASTGSTDT. In full, the CDR3 reads CASTGSTDTQYF.

As to this clone: Coverage ceases 3 residues before the CDR3 finishes, and the germline J gene fills in the end. J is TRBJ2-5 and V is TRBV5-6; D is perhaps TRBD1 (6 bases). CDR3 size: 14 residues. Trimming took 0 bases from V and 4 from J, leaving 10 bases between them. CDR1 is SGHDT and CDR2 is YYEEEE in the germline V gene. CDR3 loop: CASSLAGGAETQYF. The sequenced CDR3 bases are TGTGCCAGCAGCTTGGCTGGGGGCGCAGAGACC.

As for this clone: The read ends 3 residues before the CDR3 terminus; that terminus is restored from the germline J gene. J is TRBJ2-2 and V is TRBV5-1; 7 bases fit TRBD2. Germline V gene sequence: CDR1 SGHRS, CDR2 YFSETQ. The CDR3 is 16 residues long. V lost 4 bases, J lost 1 base, and 7 bases stayed unmatched. Partial CDR3 DNA: TGCGCCAGCAGCCAAGGGACTACCGGGAACACCGGGGAG. Translated: CASSQGTTGNTGE. The complete CDR3 reads CASSQGTTGNTGELFF.

About this clone: The read ends 3 residues before the CDR3 terminus; that terminus is restored from the germline J gene. This rearrangement joins TRBV5-8 to TRBJ2-1; a possible D gene is TRBD2 (5 bases). This CDR3 has 14 residues. The V end was cut by 0 bases, the J end by 9 bases, with 13 bases between. Germline V gene data show CDR1 as SGHTS and CDR2 as YDEGEE. CDR3 sequence: CASSLGGPVGEQFF. CDR3 bases read: TGTGCCAGCAGCTTGGGAGGGCCCGTTGGTGAG.

A remark on this clone: Sequencing ends 3 residues short of the CDR3 end; the germline J gene provides the rest. The V and J genes are TRBV13 and TRBJ2-4, with TRBD1 matching 7 bases. This CDR3 region has 16 residues. Germline V CDR1 and CDR2: PRHDT, FYEKMQ (reference sequence). CDR3 loop: CASSIDRDSYVWGQYF. The sequenced CDR3 bases are TGTGCCAGCAGCATTGACAGGGACAGCTATGTCTGGGGT.

As for this clone: The missing CDR3 end, 3 residues past where the read stops, is filled in from the germline J gene. The gene calls are TRBV20-1 and TRBJ1-4, with 9 nucleotides matching TRBD1. In germline, CDR1 is DFQATT, CDR2 SNEGSKA (reference sequence). Germline trimming cut 5 bases from V and 7 bases from J; bases unmatched to any gene: 5. The CDR3 runs 13 residues. The CDR3 bases that were read are TGCAGTGCTGAGACAGGGGGATCTGAAAAA. This gives the protein CSAETGGSEK. The whole CDR3 protein is CSAETGGSEKLFF.

Worth noting for this clone: The read is 3 residues too short to cover the CDR3 end, so that end is filled in from the germline J gene. V is TRBV30 and J is TRBJ2-5; 8 bases fit TRBD1. Germline CDR1 GTSNPN, CDR2 SVGIG (reference sequence). V shed 0 bases and J 1 base; nucleotides not matched to a gene: 4. The CDR3 covers 15 residues. This chain's CDR3 is CAWSVQTGGQETQYF. Partial CDR3 DNA: TGTGCCTGGAGTGTACAAACAGGGGGCCAAGAGACC.

Of note for this clone: The read halts 3 residues ahead of the CDR3 end, with the missing end drawn from the germline J gene. This chain uses TRBV7-9 with TRBJ1-2; D remains ambiguous. The CDR3 extends over 15 amino acids. CDR1 SEHNR and CDR2 FQNEAQ come from the germline V gene (reference sequence). The CDR3 sequence: CASSPGLGGYNDYTF. The CDR3 bases that were read are TGTGCCAGCAGCCCAGGACTGGGCGGCTACAATGAC.

About this clone itself: Coverage ceases 3 residues before the CDR3 finishes, and the germline J gene fills in the end. This rearrangement joins TRBV30 to TRBJ2-1; 14 nucleotides agree with TRBD2. The CDR3 is 16 amino acids. Germline V lookup: CDR1 GTSNPN, CDR2 SVGIG (reference sequence). V lost 3 bases, J lost 9 bases, and 10 bases stayed unmatched. CDR3 bases read: TGTGCCTGGAGGAACAGGGGACTAGCGGGAGCCGGTGAG. Encoded protein: CAWRNRGLAGAGE. The complete CDR3 reads CAWRNRGLAGAGEQFF.

Note on this clone: The read comes to an end 3 residues before the CDR3 does, leaving the germline J gene to fill in the end. The J gene is TRBJ2-7, the V gene TRBV11-1; the match to TRBD1 covers 8 bases. The CDR3 runs to 12 residues. Germline V CDR1 and CDR2: SGHAT, FQDESV (reference sequence). Trimming at V came to 5 bases and at J to 6 bases, leaving 3 bases not matched to a gene. The CDR3 reads CASSLGTGEQYF. Partial CDR3 DNA: TGTGCCAGCAGCCTTGGGACAGGCGAG.

With regard to this clone: The read ends 3 residues early relative to the CDR3; the germline J gene fills the gap. V gene TRBV19 combines with J gene TRBJ1-4; possibly TRBD1 for D (5 bases). Trimming cost V 5 bases and J 2 bases, with 9 bases left between them. The germline gives CDR1 LNHDA, CDR2 SQIVND (reference sequence). This CDR3 has 14 residues. CDR3 DNA, as far as it was read: TGTGCCAGTAGTGGGGGGTACACTAATGAAAAA. Translation gives CASSGGYTNEK. The entire CDR3 protein is CASSGGYTNEKLFF.

Points on this clone: The CDR3 end lies 3 residues beyond the end of the read and is filled in from the germline J gene. The chain is built from TRBV7-8 and TRBJ1-5; D possibly corresponds to TRBD1 (5 bases). Trimming cost V 2 bases and J 5 bases, with 22 bases left between them. CDR1 and CDR2 from the germline V gene are SGHVS and FQNEAQ. The CDR3 totals 18 residues. The DNA read from the CDR3 is TGTGCCAGCAGCTTACGAGGCCAATCGGGGGAGGGCCATCAGCCC. This sequence encodes CASSLRGQSGEGHQP. The whole CDR3 is CASSLRGQSGEGHQPQHF.

Details on this clone: The read terminates 3 residues ahead of where the CDR3 ends, so the germline J gene completes it. The J gene is TRBJ2-2, the V gene TRBV19; D is undetermined. This CDR3 contains 17 residues. The germline CDR1 and CDR2 sequences are LNHDA and SQIVND (reference sequence). Trimming pared 7 bases from V and 0 bases from J, leaving 18 bases between. CDR3 region: CASKRALLYTNTGELFF. Partial CDR3 DNA: TGTGCCAGTAAAAGGGCCCTTCTGTACACGAACACCGGGGAG.

Worth noting for this clone: The CDR3 end lies 3 residues beyond the end of the read and is filled in from the germline J gene. The V gene is TRBV5-8, the J gene TRBJ1-2, with TRBD1 identical over 11 bases. V dropped 4 bases and J dropped 4; count of bases not matched to a gene: 6. The CDR3 runs to 15 residues. Germline V CDR1 and CDR2: SGHTS, YDEGEE. CDR3 DNA, as far as it was read: TGTGCCAGCAGCCACGGACAGGGGGCTTTCTATGGC. It translates to CASSHGQGAFYG. The CDR3 in its entirety is CASSHGQGAFYGYTF.

Points on this clone: From the germline J gene comes the end of the CDR3, since the read stops 3 residues before it. The chain couples TRBV29-1 to TRBJ2-7; the D gene is possibly TRBD1 (7 bases). The germline CDR1 and CDR2 sequences are SQVTM and ANQGSEA. This CDR3 has 16 residues. Trimming removed 4 bases at V and 4 bases at J, with 23 bases between. The sequenced CDR3 bases are TGCAGCGTTGTGAGTCTGGCGGGACAGAGTTTATACGAG. Its protein is CSVVSLAGQSLYE. The entire CDR3 protein is CSVVSLAGQSLYEQYF.

Of note for this clone: The read terminates 3 residues ahead of where the CDR3 ends, so the germline J gene completes it. V gene TRBV2 combines with J gene TRBJ1-2; 9 bases line up with TRBD1. This CDR3 has 15 amino acids. Germline values: CDR1 SNHLY, CDR2 FYNNEI. CDR3 sequence: CASSKAQTGGEDYTF. The covered CDR3 bases are TGTGCCAGCAGTAAGGCCCAAACAGGGGGCGAGGAC.

About this clone itself: The sequenced fragment ends 3 residues before the CDR3 boundary, so the rest is inferred from the germline J gene. This chain links TRBV5-1 with TRBJ2-1; possibly TRBD2 for D (5 bases). Germline CDR1 and CDR2: SGHRS and YFSETQ. V shed 4 bases and J shed 0 bases, with 17 bases lying between them. The CDR3 is 17 amino acids. Incomplete CDR3 DNA: TGCGCCAGCAGCCCGGGGTTGGGTTTCAGCTCCTACAATGAG. Translated, it gives CASSPGLGFSSYNE. The entire CDR3 reads CASSPGLGFSSYNEQFF.

Worth noting for this clone: The missing CDR3 end, 3 residues past where the read stops, is filled in from the germline J gene. V is TRBV29-1 and J is TRBJ2-2, with TRBD1 identical over 7 bases. The CDR3 consists of 14 residues. Germline assignment: CDR1 SQVTM and CDR2 ANQGSEA. With V trimmed by 4 bases and J by 2 bases, 4 bases remained unmatched. This chain's CDR3 is CSVGSGGNTGELFF. The sequenced CDR3 bases are TGCAGCGTTGGGTCAGGGGGAAACACCGGGGAG.

About this clone: With the read ending 3 residues before the CDR3 end, the germline J gene is used to fill in that end. The V call is TRBV18, the J call TRBJ2-3; TRBD1 agrees at 7 bases. Germline lookup yields CDR1 KGHSH and CDR2 LQKENI. The CDR3 is 13 amino acids. The CDR3 region is CASSPTGLQPQYF. The covered CDR3 bases are TGTGCCAGCTCACCGACAGGGTTACAGCCG.

CDR3 loop: CASSFSVILKQPQHF. The CDR3 bases that were read are TGTGCCAGCAGCTTCAGCGTGATTTTGAAACAGCCC. V gene TRBV5-4 combines with J gene TRBJ1-5; D ambiguous. The read stops 3 residues short of the end of the CDR3; the missing end is completed from the germline J gene. Germline-derived CDR1 and CDR2 are SGHNT and YYREEE (reference sequence). The CDR3 is made up of 15 amino acids. V lost 2 bases and J lost 7, with 16 bases in between.

To note about this clone: The read is 3 residues too short to cover the CDR3 end, so that end is filled in from the germline J gene. V is TRBV18 and J is TRBJ2-5; a weak D match, TRBD1 (6 bases). This CDR3 is 14 amino acids long. The ends were cut back, 3 bases at V and 3 bases at J, with 11 bases in the middle. Germline assignment: CDR1 KGHSH and CDR2 LQKENI. CDR3 DNA (partial): TGTGCCAGCTCACCGAGTAACAGGGAAGAGACC. Amino acids: CASSPSNREET. In full, the CDR3 is CASSPSNREETQYF.

With respect to this clone: The read falls 3 residues short of the CDR3 end, and the missing part is taken from the germline J gene. The genes are TRBV10-2 and TRBJ1-2; a possible D gene is TRBD1 (5 bases). The CDR3 has 13 residues. Germline CDR1 reads WSHSY; CDR2 reads SAAADI. V was clipped by 4 bases and J by 2 bases, with 8 bases between them. The CDR3 here is CASSATGNYGYTF. The part of the CDR3 DNA that was read is TGCGCCAGCAGTGCCACAGGAAACTATGGC.

To note about this clone: The read finishes 3 residues shy of the CDR3 end, and the germline J gene is used to complete it. The chain carries TRBV7-9 and TRBJ2-7, with 8 bases lining up with TRBD1. The germline V gene has CDR1 SEHNR and CDR2 FQNEAQ (reference sequence). The CDR3 loop spans 14 amino acids. V lost 4 bases and J lost 6; bases outside the gene matches: 8. The sequenced part of the CDR3 DNA is TGTGCCAGCAGCTCGGGACAGGTTACAAGCGAG. Translation: CASSSGQVTSE. The full CDR3 protein reads CASSSGQVTSEQYF.

The DNA read from the CDR3 is TGTGCCAGCTCACCTCTTAGGACAGGGCCCCACACCAATCAGCCC. This sequence encodes CASSPLRTGPHTNQP. The whole CDR3 sequence is CASSPLRTGPHTNQPQHF. The chain combines TRBV18 with TRBJ1-5; 8 bases fit TRBD1. The read ends 3 residues early relative to the CDR3; the germline J gene fills the gap. The trim removed 3 bases at V and 3 bases at J, leaving 13 bases unmatched. The CDR3 loop spans 18 amino acids. Per germline, CDR1 KGHSH and CDR2 LQKENI. The full variable domain, rest sourced from reference TRBV18 and TRBJ1-5, is NAGVMQNPRHLVRRRGQEARLRCSPMKGHSHVYWYRQLPEEGLKFMVYLQKENIIDESGMPKERFSAEFPKEGPSILRIQQVVRGDSAAYFCASSPLRTGPHTNQPQHFGDGTRLSIL.

Concerning this clone: The read comes to an end 3 residues before the CDR3 does, leaving the germline J gene to fill in the end. The chain has TRBV18 and TRBJ1-2, with unresolved D. The V gene's germline CDR1 is KGHSH and CDR2 LQKENI. CDR3 length: 14 amino acids. This CDR3 reads CASSDAPAGYDYTF. CDR3 DNA, as far as it was read: TGTGCCAGCTCCGACGCCCCTGCGGGTTACGAC.